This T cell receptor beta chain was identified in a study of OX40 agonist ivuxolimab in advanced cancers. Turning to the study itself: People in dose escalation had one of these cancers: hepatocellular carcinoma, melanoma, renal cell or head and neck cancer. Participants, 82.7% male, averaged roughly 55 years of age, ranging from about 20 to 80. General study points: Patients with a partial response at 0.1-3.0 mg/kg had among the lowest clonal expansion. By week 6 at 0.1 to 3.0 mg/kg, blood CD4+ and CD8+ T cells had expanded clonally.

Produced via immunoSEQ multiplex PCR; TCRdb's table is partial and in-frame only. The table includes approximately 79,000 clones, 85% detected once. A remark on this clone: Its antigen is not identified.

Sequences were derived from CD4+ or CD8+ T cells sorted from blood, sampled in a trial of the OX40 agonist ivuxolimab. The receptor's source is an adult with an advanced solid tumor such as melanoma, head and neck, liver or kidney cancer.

CDR3 in amino acids: CATSTSGRLTGELFF. CDR3 sequence (DNA): TGTGCCACCTCGACTAGCGGGAGACTAACCGGGGAGCTGTTTTTT. This rearrangement joins TRBV19 to TRBJ2-2; TRBD2 agrees at 12 bases. There are 15 residues in the CDR3. Germline V CDR1 and CDR2: LNHDA, SQIVND (reference sequence). The V and J ends lost 10 bases and 5 bases, in that order; junction bases with no gene match: 8.